This T cell receptor (beta chain) is drawn from a study of blood T cell repertoires in COVID-19. About the research overall: Samples of COVID-19 (acute and convalescent) were obtained from the United States, Italy and Spain. The analysed material was cDNA or gDNA that came from T cells, B-cell-depleted T cells, or PBMCs.

Deletions cut 2 bases from V and 2 bases from J, with 3 bases between. The V gene's germline CDR1 is SNHLY and CDR2 FYNNEI. The length of the CDR3 is 12 residues. The Seattle patients joined while their infection was active and were tracked longitudinally afterward. Sequenced by immunoSEQ multiplex PCR; TCRdb stores in-frame clones only, minus some. Seen here are under 450,000 clones, 80% to 90% observed once, and the top ten hold about 7.1%. The sequenced material came from peripheral blood. The receptor was derived from a woman aged 60 to 75 with COVID-19, enrolled during active disease. This chain connects TRBV2 to TRBJ2-5, with D unresolved. CDR3 sequence (DNA): TGTGCCAGCAGTGAACTTCAAGAGACCCAGTACTTC. Protein product: CASSELQETQYF. The complete variable domain, with remaining parts taken from reference TRBV2 and TRBJ2-5, reads EPEVTQTPSHQVTQMGQEVILRCVPISNHLYFYWYRQILGQKVEFLVSFYNNEISEKSEIFDDQFSVERPDGSNFTLKIRSTKLEDSAMYFCASSELQETQYFGPGTRLLVL.